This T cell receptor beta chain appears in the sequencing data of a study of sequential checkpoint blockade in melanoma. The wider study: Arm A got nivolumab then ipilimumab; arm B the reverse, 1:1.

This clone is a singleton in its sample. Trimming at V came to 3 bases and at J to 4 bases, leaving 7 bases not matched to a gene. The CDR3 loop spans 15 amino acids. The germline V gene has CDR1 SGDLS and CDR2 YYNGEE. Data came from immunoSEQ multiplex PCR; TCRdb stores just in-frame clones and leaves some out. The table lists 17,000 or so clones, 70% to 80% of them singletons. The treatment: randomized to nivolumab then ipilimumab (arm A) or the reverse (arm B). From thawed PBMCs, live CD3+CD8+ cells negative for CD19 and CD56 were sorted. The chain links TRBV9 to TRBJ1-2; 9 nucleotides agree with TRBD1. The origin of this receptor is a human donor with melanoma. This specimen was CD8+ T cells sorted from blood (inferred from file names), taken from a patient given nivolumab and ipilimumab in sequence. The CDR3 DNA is TGTGCCAGCAGCGGTGGACAGGGGCCCAGCTATGGCTACACCTTC. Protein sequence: CASSGGQGPSYGYTF.